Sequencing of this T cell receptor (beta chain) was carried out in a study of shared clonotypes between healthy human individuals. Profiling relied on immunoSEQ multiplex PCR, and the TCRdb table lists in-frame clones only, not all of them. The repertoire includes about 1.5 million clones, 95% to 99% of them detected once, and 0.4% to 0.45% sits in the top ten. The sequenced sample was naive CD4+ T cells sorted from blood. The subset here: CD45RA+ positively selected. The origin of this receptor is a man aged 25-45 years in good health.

Here the CDR3 DNA reads TGTGCCAGTAGTTGGGACAGATACTATGGCTACACCTTC. This gives the protein CASSWDRYYGYTF. The V gene is TRBV19, the J gene TRBJ1-2; 7 bases match TRBD1. V was clipped by 5 bases and J by 3 bases; unmatched bases: 3. Per germline, CDR1 LNHDA and CDR2 SQIVND (reference sequence). This CDR3 region has 13 residues.